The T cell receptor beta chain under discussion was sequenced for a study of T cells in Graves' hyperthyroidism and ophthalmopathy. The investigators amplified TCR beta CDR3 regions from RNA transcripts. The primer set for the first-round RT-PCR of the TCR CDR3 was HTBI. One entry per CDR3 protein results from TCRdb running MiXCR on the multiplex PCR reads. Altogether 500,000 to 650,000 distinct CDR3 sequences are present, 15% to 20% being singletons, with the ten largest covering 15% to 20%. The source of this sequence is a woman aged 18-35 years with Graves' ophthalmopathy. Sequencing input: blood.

The CDR3 nucleotides are TGTGCCAGCAGCGTAGGTCTAGGGCTTAATCAGCCCCAGCATTTT. Translated: CASSVGLGLNQPQHF. The rearrangement uses TRBV9 and TRBJ1-5; D remains unclear. CDR1 is SGDLS and CDR2 is YYNGEE in the germline V gene. The CDR3 extends over 15 amino acids. Deletions cut 0 bases from V and 4 bases from J, with 11 bases between.